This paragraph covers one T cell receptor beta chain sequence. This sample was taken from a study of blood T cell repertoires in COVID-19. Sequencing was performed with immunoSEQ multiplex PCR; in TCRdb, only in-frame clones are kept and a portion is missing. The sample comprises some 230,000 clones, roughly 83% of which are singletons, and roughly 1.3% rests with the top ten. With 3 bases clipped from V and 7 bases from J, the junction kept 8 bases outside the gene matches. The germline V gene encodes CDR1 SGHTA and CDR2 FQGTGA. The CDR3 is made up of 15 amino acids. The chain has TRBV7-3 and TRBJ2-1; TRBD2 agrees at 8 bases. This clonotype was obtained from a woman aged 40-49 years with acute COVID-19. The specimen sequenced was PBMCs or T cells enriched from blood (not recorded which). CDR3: CASSLAGGKVNEQFF. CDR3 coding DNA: TGTGCCAGCAGCTTGGCGGGGGGCAAGGTAAATGAGCAGTTCTTC.